These 11 T cell receptor beta chains originate from one sample sequenced in a study of siplizumab effects on memory and regulatory T cells (dated by TCRdb to between 2018 and 2020). Libraries were prepared through the immunoSEQ multiplex PCR assay. Here the immuneACCESS table is served through TCRdb, limited to in-frame sequences with V and J called. Missing clones are a known gap in these copies; in checked studies unresolved V genes cover under half, and the rest lacks a known reason. This sample gives about 40,000 clones in total; roughly 90% of them show up just once. The leading ten clones occupy around 0.25% of the sample. Sequencing input: naive CD4+ T cells sorted from blood. The label giving this sample's cell subset or site can be read as: unstimulated naive T cells. These receptors were taken from a human donor in good health.

The J gene is TRBJ1-5, the V gene TRBV5-1, with TRBD1 matching 7 bases. Germline-derived CDR1 and CDR2 are SGHRS and YFSETQ. The CDR3 consists of 15 residues. Trimming at V came to 0 bases and at J to 6 bases, leaving 6 bases not matched to a gene. The CDR3 loop reads CASSLGGGDSQPQHF. The CDR3 region has the DNA TGCGCCAGCAGCTTGGGAGGAGGGGACAGTCAGCCCCAGCATTTT.

The V call is TRBV5-1, the J call TRBJ2-5; 15 bases match TRBD2. The CDR3 covers 16 residues. V dropped 2 bases and J dropped 2; count of bases not matched to a gene: 1. Germline values: CDR1 SGHRS, CDR2 YFSETQ. The CDR3 sequence: CASSFGLAGGQETQYF. In DNA, the CDR3 is TGCGCCAGCAGCTTTGGACTAGCGGGGGGGCAAGAGACCCAGTACTTC.

This clone was detected a few times. The V call is TRBV10-2, the J call TRBJ1-2; unclear D gene. The CDR3 runs to 14 residues. From germline, CDR1 is WSHSY and CDR2 SAAADI. With 2 bases removed from V and 6 bases from J, the gap between germline ends came to 13 bases. In nucleotides, the CDR3 is TGCGCCAGCAGTGAGGCCTCACTGATAGATGGCTACACCTTC. Protein product: CASSEASLIDGYTF.

V gene TRBV15 combines with J gene TRBJ1-5; 7 nucleotides agree with TRBD1. This CDR3 spans 15 amino acids. Germline CDR1 LNHNV, CDR2 YYDKDF (reference sequence). V shed 5 bases, J shed 3 bases, and the junction held 7 bases outside the gene matches. In nucleotides, the CDR3 is TGTGCCACCAGCTCCCGGGGACAGATCAATCAGCCCCAGCATTTT. Protein sequence: CATSSRGQINQPQHF.

V gene TRBV6-6 combines with J gene TRBJ2-7, with a weak D call TRBD2 (5 bases). The CDR3 consists of 12 residues. Germline V gene sequence: CDR1 MNHNY, CDR2 SVGAGI (reference sequence). Trimming took off 3 bases at V and 6 bases at J, with 9 bases between the two ends. CDR3 nucleotide sequence: TGTGCCAGCAGTTATCGAGGGAGCGAGCAGTACTTC. This codes for CASSYRGSEQYF.

The V and J genes are TRBV30 and TRBJ1-2; tentative D call: TRBD1 (6 bases). The CDR3 is 14 amino acids. CDR1 is GTSNPN and CDR2 is SVGIG in the germline V gene (reference sequence). V gave up 0 bases and J gave up 4 bases, with 12 bases separating them. CDR3 residues: CAWSVEQGTYGYTF. In DNA form, the CDR3 reads TGTGCCTGGAGTGTCGAGCAGGGGACCTATGGCTACACCTTC.

The DNA of the CDR3 is TGTGCCAGCAGCGCGTACGGGGGGCAGGACTATGGCTACACCTTC. This translates into CASSAYGGQDYGYTF. The chain combines TRBV9 with TRBJ1-2, with D perhaps matching TRBD1 (6 bases). The CDR3 sequence is 15 residues long. Looked up from germline, CDR1 is SGDLS and CDR2 is YYNGEE. The V end lost 3 bases, the J end lost 3 bases, and 15 bases lay between the germline ends.

The chain has TRBV11-3 and TRBJ2-1; 9 nucleotides line up with TRBD2. V shed 3 bases and J 8 bases; nucleotides not matched to a gene: 8. This CDR3 is built from 15 residues. CDR1 is SGHNT and CDR2 is YENEEA in the germline V gene. The CDR3 reads CASSFGGRALDEQFF. Written as DNA, the CDR3 is TGTGCCAGCAGCTTCGGCGGGAGGGCCCTCGATGAGCAGTTCTTC.

The CDR3: CSVVNGARYEQYF. In DNA, the CDR3 is TGCAGCGTTGTGAACGGCGCCCGCTACGAGCAGTACTTC. The rearrangement joins TRBV29-1 to TRBJ2-7; D remains unclear. Germline-derived CDR1 and CDR2 are SQVTM and ANQGSEA. This CDR3 region has 13 residues. Deletions cut 4 bases from V and 3 bases from J, with 13 bases between.

The CDR3 nucleotides read TGTGCTAGTGGTTTGGACAGGGCTAACACCATATATTTT. Residues: CASGLDRANTIYF. V gene TRBV12-5 combines with J gene TRBJ1-3, with a tentative D call TRBD1 (6 bases). Looked up from germline, CDR1 is LGHNT and CDR2 is FRNRAP. The CDR3 runs to 13 residues. V dropped 1 base and J dropped 7 bases, with 8 bases sitting between them.

The chain is built from TRBV6-6 and TRBJ1-2, with D unclear. The CDR3 is 14 amino acids. V shed 0 bases and J shed 5 bases, with 10 bases lying between them. CDR1 is MNHNY and CDR2 is SVGAGI in the germline V gene (reference sequence). This CDR3 is CASSYSSTSYGYTF. CDR3 DNA: TGTGCCAGCAGTTACTCGAGTACATCATATGGCTACACCTTC.